A single sample is the source of the 5 T cell receptor beta chains below, sequenced in a study of tumor-infiltrating lymphocytes in localized non-small cell lung cancer. Assay used: immunoSEQ multiplex PCR; TCRdb lists only in-frame clones, some missing. Among roughly 13,000 clones, approximately 71% were seen once, and the ten largest hold approximately 20%. Sequencing was done on a sample of uninvolved lung tissue not adjacent to the tumor. The receptors come from a human donor with non-small cell lung cancer.

This clone was observed a few times. This chain joins TRBV7-3 and TRBJ1-2; 8 nucleotides match TRBD1. Germline CDR1 is SGHTA and CDR2 is FQGTGA. The CDR3 loop spans 17 amino acids. The trim removed 2 bases at V and 1 base at J, leaving 9 bases unmatched. Here the CDR3 reads CASSLRTGPNYNYGYTF. CDR3 DNA sequence: TGTGCCAGCAGCTTACGGACAGGGCCCAATTATAACTATGGCTACACCTTC.

The chain couples TRBV7-2 to TRBJ1-5; TRBD1 aligns across 8 bases. The CDR3 covers 15 residues. CDR1 and CDR2 from the germline V gene are SGHTA and FQGNSA. Trimming removed 3 bases from V and 4 bases from J; junction bases left unmatched: 5. As DNA, the CDR3 is TGTGCCAGCAGCTTGAGGACAGGGCGGAATCAGCCCCAGCATTTT. Its translation is CASSLRTGRNQPQHF.

V gene TRBV30 combines with J gene TRBJ1-2, with D possibly TRBD1 on 6 matching bases. The V end was cut by 1 base, the J end by 3 bases, with 9 bases between. The germline V gene has CDR1 GTSNPN and CDR2 SVGIG (reference sequence). The CDR3 is made up of 13 amino acids. Written as DNA, the CDR3 is TGTGCCTGGAGTGGTGCAGGGGACTATGGCTACACCTTC. It codes for CAWSGAGDYGYTF.

The chain couples TRBV19 to TRBJ1-2, with D possibly matching TRBD1 (6 bases). Looked up from germline, CDR1 is LNHDA and CDR2 is SQIVND (reference sequence). The CDR3 extends over 14 amino acids. V was pared by 5 bases and J by 8 bases, with 18 bases between. CDR3 bases: TGTGCCAGTAGTTCCATGGGGAGCGGGGGCGGCTACACCTTC. This gives the protein CASSSMGSGGGYTF.

To note about this clone: Germline is not matched at one junction end, which may reflect a read error. Other DNA sequences in the same sample also yield this CDR3. V gene TRBV5-1 combines with J gene TRBJ1-1; unclear D gene. This CDR3 contains 14 residues. CDR1 and CDR2 from the germline V gene are SGHRS and YFSETQ. Written as DNA, the CDR3 is TGTGCCAGCAGCTTGGAGTGGATTACCACTGAAGCTTTCTTT. It is translated as CASSLEWITTEAFF.